This TCR beta chain was recovered during a study of beta chain features in type 1 diabetes. Study-wide points: Shorter TCRB CDR3s, moderately but significantly so, were found in Type 1 diabetes patients in all four CD4+ subsets. When VDJ junctions were examined, type 1 diabetes patients showed fewer insertions and more deletions.

With regard to this clone: Its antigen is currently unknown.

The CDR3 has 12 residues. Germline V gives CDR1 SGHDN, CDR2 FVKESK. Trimming shortened V by 2 bases and J by 4 bases, and 6 bases separated the two germline ends. Every donor had blood drawn once into heparin, approximately 120 mL on average. Central memory, naive, regulatory and stem cell-like memory CD4+ cells were sorted by CD45RO/CCR7/CD25/CD127/CD95/CD27. Every isolated RNA sample was fully reverse transcribed, so sequencing captured expressed TCRB transcripts. The table came from immunoSEQ multiplex PCR; TCRdb's copy has only in-frame clones and leaves some out. The sample records 400,000 to 450,000 clones, over 11% being singletons.

The sequence was obtained from a man aged 30 to 39 in good health. The sample taken for sequencing was naive CD4+ T cells from blood. The V gene is TRBV14, the J gene TRBJ2-7; D remains ambiguous. The DNA for the CDR3 is TGTGCCAGCAGCCAACGACGGTACGAGCAGTACTTC. It encodes CASSQRRYEQYF.